This T cell receptor (beta chain) is drawn from a study of regulatory T cells in long-lasting Graves disease. This clonotype was found many times. The time point denotes: newly diagnosed GD, antithyroid drugs for less than 3 months. Making the TCR library involved RNA that had been extracted from PBMCs. Relying on iRepertoire HTBI primers and Arm-PCR of CDR3 regions, the team built TCR beta libraries. Each CDR3 protein gets one entry after TCRdb re-called the multiplex PCR reads with MiXCR. In the table there are roughly 500,000 distinct CDR3 sequences, roughly 13% of which are singletons. In addition, the sample was reused for a study of T cells in Graves' hyperthyroidism and ophthalmopathy. In that study: Exclusion of a patient resulted from uncontrolled infection, other autoimmune disease, pregnancy or lactation. In validation, the model predicted ophthalmopathy. These predictions came a median roughly 6 months before onset.

The sequenced sample was peripheral blood mononuclear cells (PBMCs), obtained at new diagnosis, from a patient treated with antithyroid drugs. The sequence derives from a man in his thirties or forties with Graves disease.

The CDR3 DNA is TGTGCCAGCAGTTACCGCGGGACGAATCAGCCCCAGCATTTT. Residues: CASSYRGTNQPQHF. This chain uses TRBV6-9 with TRBJ1-5; weak D call: TRBD1 (5 bases). The CDR3 is 14 amino acids. The germline V gene encodes CDR1 MNHGY and CDR2 SVAAGI. V lost 3 bases and J 4 bases, leaving 10 bases between the germline ends.